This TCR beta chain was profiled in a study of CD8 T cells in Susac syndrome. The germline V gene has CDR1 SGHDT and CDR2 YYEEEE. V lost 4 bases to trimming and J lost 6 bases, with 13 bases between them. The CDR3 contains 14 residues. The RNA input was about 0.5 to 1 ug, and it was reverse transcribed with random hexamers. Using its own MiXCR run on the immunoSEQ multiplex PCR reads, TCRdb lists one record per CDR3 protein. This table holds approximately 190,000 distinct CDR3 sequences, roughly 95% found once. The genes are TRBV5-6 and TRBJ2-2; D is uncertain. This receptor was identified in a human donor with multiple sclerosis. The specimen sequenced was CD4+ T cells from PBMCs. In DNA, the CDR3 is TGTGCCAGCAGCGGCCTAGTTGTCGCCGGGGAGCTGTTTTTT. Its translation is CASSGLVVAGELFF.